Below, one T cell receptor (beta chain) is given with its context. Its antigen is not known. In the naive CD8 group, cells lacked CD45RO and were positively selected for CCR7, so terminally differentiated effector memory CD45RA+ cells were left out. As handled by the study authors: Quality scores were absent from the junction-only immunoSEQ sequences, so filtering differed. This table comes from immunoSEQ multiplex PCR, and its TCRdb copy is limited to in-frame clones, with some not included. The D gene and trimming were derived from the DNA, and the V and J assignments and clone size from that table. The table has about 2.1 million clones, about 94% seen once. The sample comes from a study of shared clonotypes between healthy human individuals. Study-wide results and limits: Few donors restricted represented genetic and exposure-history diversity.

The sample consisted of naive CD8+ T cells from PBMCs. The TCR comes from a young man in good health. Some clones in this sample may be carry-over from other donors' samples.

For the CDR3, the DNA is TGTGCCAGCAGTTACTACCCCTACAATGAGCAGTTCTTC. Its protein is CASSYYPYNEQFF. The gene calls are TRBV6-5 and TRBJ2-1; D unclear. Trimming shortened V by 1 base and J by 2 bases, and 3 bases separated the two germline ends. CDR1 is MNHEY, CDR2 SVGAGI, per germline. The CDR3 loop spans 13 amino acids.